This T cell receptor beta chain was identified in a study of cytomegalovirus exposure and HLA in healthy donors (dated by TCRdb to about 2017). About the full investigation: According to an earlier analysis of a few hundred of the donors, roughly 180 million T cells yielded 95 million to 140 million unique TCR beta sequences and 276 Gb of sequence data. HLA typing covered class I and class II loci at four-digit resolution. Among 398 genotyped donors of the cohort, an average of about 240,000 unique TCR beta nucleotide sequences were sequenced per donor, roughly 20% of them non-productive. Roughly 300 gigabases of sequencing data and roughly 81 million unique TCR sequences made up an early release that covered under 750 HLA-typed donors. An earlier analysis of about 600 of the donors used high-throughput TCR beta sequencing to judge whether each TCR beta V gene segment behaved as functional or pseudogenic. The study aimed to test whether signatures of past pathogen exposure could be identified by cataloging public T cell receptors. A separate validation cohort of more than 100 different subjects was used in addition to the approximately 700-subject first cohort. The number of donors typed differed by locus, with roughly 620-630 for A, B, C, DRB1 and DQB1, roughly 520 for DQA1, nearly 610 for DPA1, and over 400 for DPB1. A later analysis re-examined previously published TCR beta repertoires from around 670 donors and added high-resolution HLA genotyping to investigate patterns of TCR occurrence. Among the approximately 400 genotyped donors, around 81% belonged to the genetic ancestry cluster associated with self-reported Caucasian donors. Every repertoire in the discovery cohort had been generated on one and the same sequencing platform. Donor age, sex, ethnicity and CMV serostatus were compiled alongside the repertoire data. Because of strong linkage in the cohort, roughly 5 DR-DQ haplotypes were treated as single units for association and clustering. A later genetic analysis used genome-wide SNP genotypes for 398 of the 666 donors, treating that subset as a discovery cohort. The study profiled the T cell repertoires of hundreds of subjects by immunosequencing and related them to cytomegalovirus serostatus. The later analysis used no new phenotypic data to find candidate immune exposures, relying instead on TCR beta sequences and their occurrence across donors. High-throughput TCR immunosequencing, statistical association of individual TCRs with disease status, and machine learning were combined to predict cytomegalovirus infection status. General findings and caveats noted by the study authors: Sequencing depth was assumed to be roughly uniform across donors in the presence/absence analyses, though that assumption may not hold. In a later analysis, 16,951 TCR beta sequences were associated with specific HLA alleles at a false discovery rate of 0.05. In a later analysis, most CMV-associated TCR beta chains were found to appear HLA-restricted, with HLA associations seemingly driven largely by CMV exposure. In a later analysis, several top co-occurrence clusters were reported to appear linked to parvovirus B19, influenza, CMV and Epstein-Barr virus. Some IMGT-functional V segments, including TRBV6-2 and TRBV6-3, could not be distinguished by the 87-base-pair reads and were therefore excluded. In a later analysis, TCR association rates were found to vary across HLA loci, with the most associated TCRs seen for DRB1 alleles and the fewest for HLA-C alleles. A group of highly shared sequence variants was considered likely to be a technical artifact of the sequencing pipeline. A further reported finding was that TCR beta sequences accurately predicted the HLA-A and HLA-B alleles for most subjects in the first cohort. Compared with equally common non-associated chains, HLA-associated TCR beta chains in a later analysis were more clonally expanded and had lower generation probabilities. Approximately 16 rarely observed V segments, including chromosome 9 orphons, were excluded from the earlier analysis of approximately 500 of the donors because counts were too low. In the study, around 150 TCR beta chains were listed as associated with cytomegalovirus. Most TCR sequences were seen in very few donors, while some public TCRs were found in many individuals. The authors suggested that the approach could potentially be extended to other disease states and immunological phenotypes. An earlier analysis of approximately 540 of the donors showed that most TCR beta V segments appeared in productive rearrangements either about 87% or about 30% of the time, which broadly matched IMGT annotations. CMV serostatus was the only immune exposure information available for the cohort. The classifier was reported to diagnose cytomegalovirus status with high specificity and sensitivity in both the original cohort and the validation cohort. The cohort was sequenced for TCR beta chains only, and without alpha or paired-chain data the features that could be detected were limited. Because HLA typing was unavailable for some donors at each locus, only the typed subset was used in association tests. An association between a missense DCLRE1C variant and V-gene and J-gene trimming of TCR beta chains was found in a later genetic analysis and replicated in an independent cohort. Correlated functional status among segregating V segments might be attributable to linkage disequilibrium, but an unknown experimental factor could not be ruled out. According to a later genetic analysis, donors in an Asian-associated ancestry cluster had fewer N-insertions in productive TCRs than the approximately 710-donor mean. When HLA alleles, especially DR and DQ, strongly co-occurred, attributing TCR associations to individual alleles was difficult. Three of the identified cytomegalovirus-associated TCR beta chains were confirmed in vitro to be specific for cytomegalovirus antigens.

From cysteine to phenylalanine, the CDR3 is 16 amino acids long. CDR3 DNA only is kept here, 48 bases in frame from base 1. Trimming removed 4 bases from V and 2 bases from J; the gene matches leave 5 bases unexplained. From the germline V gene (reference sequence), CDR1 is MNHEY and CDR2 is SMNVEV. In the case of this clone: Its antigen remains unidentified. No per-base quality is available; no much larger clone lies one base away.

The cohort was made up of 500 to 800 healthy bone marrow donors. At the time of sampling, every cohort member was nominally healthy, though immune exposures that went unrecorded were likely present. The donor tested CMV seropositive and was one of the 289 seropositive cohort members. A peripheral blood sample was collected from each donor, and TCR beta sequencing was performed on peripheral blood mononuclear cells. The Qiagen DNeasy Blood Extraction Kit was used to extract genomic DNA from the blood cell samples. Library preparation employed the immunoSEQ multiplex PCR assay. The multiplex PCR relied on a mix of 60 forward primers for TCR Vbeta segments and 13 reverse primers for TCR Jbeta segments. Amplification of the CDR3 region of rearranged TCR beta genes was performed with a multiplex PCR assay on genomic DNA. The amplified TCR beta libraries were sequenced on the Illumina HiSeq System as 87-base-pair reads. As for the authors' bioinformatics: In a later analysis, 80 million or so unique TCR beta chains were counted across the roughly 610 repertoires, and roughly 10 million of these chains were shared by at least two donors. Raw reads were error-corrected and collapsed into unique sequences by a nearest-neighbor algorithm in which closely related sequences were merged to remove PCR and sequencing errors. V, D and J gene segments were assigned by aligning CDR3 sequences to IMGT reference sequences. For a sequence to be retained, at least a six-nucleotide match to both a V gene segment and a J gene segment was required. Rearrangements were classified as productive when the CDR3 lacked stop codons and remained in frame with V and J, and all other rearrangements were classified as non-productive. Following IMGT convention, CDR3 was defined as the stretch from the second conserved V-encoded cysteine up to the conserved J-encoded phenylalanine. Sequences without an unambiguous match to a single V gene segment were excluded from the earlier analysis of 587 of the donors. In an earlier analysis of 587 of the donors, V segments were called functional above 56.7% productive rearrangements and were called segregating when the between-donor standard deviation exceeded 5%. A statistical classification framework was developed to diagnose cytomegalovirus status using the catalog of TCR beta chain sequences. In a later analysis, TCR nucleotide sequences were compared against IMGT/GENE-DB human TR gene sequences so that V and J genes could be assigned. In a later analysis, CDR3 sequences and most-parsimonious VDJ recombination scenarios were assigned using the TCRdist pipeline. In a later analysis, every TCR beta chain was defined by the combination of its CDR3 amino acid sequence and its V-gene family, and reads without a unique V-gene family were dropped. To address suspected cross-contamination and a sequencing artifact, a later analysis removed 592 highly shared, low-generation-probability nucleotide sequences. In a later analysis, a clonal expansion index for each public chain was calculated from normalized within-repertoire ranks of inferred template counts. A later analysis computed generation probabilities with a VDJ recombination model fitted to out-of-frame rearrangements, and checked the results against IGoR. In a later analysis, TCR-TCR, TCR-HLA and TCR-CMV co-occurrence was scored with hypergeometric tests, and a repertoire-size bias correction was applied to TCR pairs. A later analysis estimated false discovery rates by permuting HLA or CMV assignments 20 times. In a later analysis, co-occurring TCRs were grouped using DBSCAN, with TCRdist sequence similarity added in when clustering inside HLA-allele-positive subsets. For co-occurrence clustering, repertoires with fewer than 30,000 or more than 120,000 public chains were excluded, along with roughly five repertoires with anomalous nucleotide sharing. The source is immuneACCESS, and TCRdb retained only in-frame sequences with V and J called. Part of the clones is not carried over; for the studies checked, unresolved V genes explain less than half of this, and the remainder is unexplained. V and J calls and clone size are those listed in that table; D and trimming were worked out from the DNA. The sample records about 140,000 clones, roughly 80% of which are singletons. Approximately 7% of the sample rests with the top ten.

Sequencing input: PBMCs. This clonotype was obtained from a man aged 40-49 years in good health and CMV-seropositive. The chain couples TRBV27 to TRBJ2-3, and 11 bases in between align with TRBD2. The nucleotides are TGTGCCAGCAGTTCCGGGACTAGCGGATACACAGATACGCAGTATTTT. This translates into CASSSGTSGYTDTQYF.